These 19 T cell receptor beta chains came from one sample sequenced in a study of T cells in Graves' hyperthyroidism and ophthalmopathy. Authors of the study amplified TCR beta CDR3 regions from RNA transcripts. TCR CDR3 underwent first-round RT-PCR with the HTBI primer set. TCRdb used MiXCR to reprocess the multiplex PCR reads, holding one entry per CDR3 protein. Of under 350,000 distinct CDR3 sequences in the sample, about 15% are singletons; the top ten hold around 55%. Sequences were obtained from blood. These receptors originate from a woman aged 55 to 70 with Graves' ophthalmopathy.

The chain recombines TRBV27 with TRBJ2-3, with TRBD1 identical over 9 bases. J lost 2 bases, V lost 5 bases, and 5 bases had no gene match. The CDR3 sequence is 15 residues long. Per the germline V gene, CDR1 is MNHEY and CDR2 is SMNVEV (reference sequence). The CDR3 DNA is TGTGCCAGCAGTGACAGGGGGAGTAACACAGATACGCAGTATTTT. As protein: CASSDRGSNTDTQYF.

The CDR3 sequence is CASQGRGGRSNEQFF. CDR3 nucleotide sequence: TGTGCCAGCCAGGGACGGGGGGGCCGTTCGAATGAGCAGTTCTTC. V usage is TRBV28 and J usage is TRBJ2-1; 8 bases map to TRBD2. The V segment lost 8 bases and the J segment 7 bases; nucleotides outside the gene matches: 13. The CDR3 has 15 amino acids. The V gene's germline CDR1 is MDHEN and CDR2 SYDVKM. The whole variable domain, filled in from reference TRBV28 and TRBJ2-1, reads DVKVTQSSRYLVKRTGEKVFLECVQDMDHENMFWYRQDPGLGLRLIYFSYDVKMKEKGDIPEGYSVSREKKERFSLILESASTNQTSMYLCASQGRGGRSNEQFFGPGTRLTVL.

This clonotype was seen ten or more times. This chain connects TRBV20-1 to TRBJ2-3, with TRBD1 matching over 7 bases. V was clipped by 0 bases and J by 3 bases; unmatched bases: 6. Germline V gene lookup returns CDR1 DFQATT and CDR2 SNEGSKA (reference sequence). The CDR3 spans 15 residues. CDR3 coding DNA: TGCAGTGCTAGAGATTGGGGACAGCTTACAGATACGCAGTATTTT. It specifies CSARDWGQLTDTQYF.

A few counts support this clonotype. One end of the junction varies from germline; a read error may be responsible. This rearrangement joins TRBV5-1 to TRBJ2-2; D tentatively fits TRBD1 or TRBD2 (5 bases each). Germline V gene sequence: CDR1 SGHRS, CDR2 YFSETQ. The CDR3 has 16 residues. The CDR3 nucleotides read TGCGCCAGCAGCTTGGCCGGGGCTTCGAACAGCGGGGAGCTGTTTTTT. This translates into CASSLAGASNSGELFF.

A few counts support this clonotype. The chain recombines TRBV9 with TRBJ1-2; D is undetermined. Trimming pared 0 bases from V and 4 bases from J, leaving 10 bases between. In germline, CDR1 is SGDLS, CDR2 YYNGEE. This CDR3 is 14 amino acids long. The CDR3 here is CASSVDNSFYGYTF. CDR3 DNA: TGTGCCAGCAGCGTAGATAACAGTTTCTATGGCTACACCTTC.

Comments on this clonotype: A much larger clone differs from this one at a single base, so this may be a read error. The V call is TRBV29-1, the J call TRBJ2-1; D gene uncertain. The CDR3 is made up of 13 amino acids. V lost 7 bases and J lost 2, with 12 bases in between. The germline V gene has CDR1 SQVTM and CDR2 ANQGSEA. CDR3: CSAPSEPYNEQFF. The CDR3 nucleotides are TGCAGCGCGCCGAGTGAACCCTACAATGAGCAGTTCTTC.

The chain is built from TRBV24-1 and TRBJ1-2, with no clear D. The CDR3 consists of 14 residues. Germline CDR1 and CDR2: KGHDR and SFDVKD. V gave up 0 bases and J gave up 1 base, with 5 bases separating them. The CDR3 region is CATSDLGSNYGYTF. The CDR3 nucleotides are TGTGCCACCAGTGATTTGGGCAGTAACTATGGCTACACCTTC.

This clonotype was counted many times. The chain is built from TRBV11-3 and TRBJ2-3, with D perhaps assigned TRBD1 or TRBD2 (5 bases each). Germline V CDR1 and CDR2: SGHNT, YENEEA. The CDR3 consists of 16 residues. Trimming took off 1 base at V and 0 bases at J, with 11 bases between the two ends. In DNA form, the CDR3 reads TGTGCCAGCAGCTTAGGTGGTCGGGACAGCACAGATACGCAGTATTTT. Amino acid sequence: CASSLGGRDSTDTQYF.

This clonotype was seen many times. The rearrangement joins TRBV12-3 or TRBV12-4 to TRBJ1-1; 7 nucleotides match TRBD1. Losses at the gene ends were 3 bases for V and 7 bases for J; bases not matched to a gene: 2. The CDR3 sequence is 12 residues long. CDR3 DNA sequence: TGTGCCAGCAGTTTGGGACAGCGTGAAGCTTTCTTT. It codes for CASSLGQREAFF.

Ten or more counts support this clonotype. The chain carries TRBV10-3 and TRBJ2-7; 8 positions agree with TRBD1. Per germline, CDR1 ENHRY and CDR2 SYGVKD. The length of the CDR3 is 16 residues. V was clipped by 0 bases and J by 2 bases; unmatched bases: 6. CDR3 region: CAISESQEQGAYEQYF. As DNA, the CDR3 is TGTGCCATCAGTGAGTCGCAAGAACAGGGGGCCTACGAGCAGTACTTC.

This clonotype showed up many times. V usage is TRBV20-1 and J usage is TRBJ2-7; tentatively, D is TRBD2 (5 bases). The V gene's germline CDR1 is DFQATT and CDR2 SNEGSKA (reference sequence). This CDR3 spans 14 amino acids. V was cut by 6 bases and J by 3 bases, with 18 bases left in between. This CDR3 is CSARSVEGGYEQYF. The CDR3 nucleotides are TGCAGTGCCCGCAGCGTAGAAGGAGGCTACGAGCAGTACTTC.

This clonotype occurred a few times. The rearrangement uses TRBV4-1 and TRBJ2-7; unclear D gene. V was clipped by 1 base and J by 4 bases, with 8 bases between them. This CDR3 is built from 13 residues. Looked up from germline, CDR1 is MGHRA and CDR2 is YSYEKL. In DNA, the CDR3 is TGCGCCAGCAGCCAAGCCCCCACTTACGAGCAGTACTTC. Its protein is CASSQAPTYEQYF.

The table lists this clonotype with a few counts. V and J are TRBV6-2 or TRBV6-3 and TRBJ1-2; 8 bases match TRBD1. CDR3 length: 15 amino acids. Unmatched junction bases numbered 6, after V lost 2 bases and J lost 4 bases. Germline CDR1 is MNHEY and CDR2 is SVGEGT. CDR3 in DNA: TGTGCCAGCAGTTACGCGGACAGGGTGGCCTATGGCTACACCTTC. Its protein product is CASSYADRVAYGYTF.

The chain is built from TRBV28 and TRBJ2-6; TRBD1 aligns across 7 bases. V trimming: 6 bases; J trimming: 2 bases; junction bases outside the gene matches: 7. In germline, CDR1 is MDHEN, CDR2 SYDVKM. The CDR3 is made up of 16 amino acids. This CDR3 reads CASRPTDRAGANVLTF. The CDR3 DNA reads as TGTGCCAGCAGACCCACCGACAGGGCTGGGGCCAACGTCCTGACTTTC.

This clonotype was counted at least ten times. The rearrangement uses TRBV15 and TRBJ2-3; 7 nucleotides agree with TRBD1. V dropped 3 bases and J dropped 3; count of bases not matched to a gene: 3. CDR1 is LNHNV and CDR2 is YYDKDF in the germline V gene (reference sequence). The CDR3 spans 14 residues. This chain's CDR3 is CATSRDRRTDTQYF. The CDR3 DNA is TGTGCCACCAGCAGGGACAGGCGTACAGATACGCAGTATTTT.

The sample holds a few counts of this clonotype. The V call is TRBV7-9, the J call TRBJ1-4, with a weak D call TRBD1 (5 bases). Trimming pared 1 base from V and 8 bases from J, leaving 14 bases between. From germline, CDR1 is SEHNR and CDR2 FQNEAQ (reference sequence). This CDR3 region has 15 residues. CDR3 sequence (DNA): TGTGCCAGCAGCTTAGGGAAAGGGGAAGGAGAAAAACTGTTTTTT. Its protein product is CASSLGKGEGEKLFF.

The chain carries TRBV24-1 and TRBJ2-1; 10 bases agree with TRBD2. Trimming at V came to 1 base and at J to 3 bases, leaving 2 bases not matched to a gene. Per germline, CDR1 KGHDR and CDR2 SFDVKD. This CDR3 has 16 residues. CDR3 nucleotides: TGTGCCACCAGTGATTTTCTAGCGGGAGACTACAATGAGCAGTTCTTC. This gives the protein CATSDFLAGDYNEQFF.

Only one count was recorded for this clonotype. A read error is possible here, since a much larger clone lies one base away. In DNA form, the CDR3 reads TGCGCCAGCAGCGGGGCGACCAGCACAAATACGCAGTATTTT. Translation gives CASSGATSTNTQYF. V is TRBV5-1 and J is TRBJ2-3, with D perhaps matching TRBD1 (5 bases). Per the germline V gene, CDR1 is SGHRS and CDR2 is YFSETQ. This CDR3 is built from 14 residues.

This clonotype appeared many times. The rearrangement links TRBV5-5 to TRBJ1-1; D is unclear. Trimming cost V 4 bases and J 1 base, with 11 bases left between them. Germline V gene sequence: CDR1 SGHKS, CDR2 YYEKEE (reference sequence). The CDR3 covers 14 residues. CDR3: CASSGFQRNTEAFF. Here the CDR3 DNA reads TGTGCCAGCAGCGGGTTCCAGCGGAACACTGAAGCTTTCTTT. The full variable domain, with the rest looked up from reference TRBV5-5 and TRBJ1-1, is DAGVTQSPTHLIKTRGQQVTLRCSPISGHKSVSWYQQVLGQGPQFIFQYYEKEERGRGNFPDRFSARQFPNYSSELNVNALLLGDSALYLCASSGFQRNTEAFFGQGTRLTVV.